What follows are 29 T cell receptor beta chains derived from one specimen sequenced in a study of cytomegalovirus exposure and HLA in healthy donors. The PCR ran on 60 Vbeta and 13 Jbeta primers. Here immunoSEQ multiplex PCR was the method, and the copy in TCRdb shows in-frame clones only, minus some. The sample carries around 86,000 clones, over 65% recorded once. Sequenced: PBMCs. The receptor source for this set is a man aged 50 to 60 in good health and CMV-seropositive.

The chain couples TRBV11-1 to TRBJ2-1; TRBD2 matches at 9 bases. V was clipped by 6 bases and J by 9 bases; unmatched bases: 9. The CDR3 sequence is 14 residues long. Germline V gene data show CDR1 as SGHAT and CDR2 as FQDESV (reference sequence). CDR3 loop: CASSVSGSSAEQFF. The CDR3 nucleotides read TGTGCCAGCAGTGTTAGCGGGAGTAGCGCTGAGCAGTTCTTC. Together with reference TRBV11-1 and TRBJ2-1, the CDR3 gives the full variable domain: EAEVAQSPRYKITEKSQAVAFWCDPISGHATLYWYRQILGQGPELLVQFQDESVVDDSQLPKDRFSAERLKGVDSTLKIQPAELGDSAMYLCASSVSGSSAEQFFGPGTRLTVL.

CDR3 in DNA: TGTGCCAGCAGCGTAGTGGGAGGAGACACTGAAGCTTTCTTT. Amino acid sequence: CASSVVGGDTEAFF. The V and J genes are TRBV9 and TRBJ1-1, with no clear D. In germline, CDR1 is SGDLS, CDR2 YYNGEE. The CDR3 spans 14 residues. The V end lost 0 bases, the J end lost 3 bases, and 9 bases lay between the germline ends.

The chain is built from TRBV30 and TRBJ2-7, with 7 positions matching TRBD1. The CDR3 extends over 12 amino acids. V dropped 3 bases and J dropped 6; count of bases not matched to a gene: 5. Germline V CDR1 and CDR2: GTSNPN, SVGIG (reference sequence). CDR3: CAWRTQGREQYF. CDR3 in DNA: TGTGCCTGGAGAACACAGGGGCGCGAGCAGTACTTC. The variable domain in full, with the rest retrieved from reference TRBV30 and TRBJ2-7, is SQTIHQWPATLVQPVGSPLSLECTVEGTSNPNLYWYRQAAGRGLQLLFYSVGIGQISSEVPQNLSASRPQDRQFILSSKKLLLSDSGFYLCAWRTQGREQYFGPGTRLTVT.

This chain connects TRBV6-5 to TRBJ1-1; 7 bases match TRBD1. The germline V gene has CDR1 MNHEY and CDR2 SVGAGI. The CDR3 runs 13 residues. Unmatched junction bases numbered 5, after V lost 7 bases and J lost 3 bases. The CDR3 reads CASTQGGHTEAFF. CDR3 DNA sequence: TGTGCCAGCACCCAAGGGGGCCACACTGAAGCTTTCTTT.

The chain uses TRBV5-5 and TRBJ1-1, with 10 bases that match TRBD1. This CDR3 is built from 13 residues. Trimming took 3 bases from V and 4 from J; bases not matched to a gene: 0. Per the germline V gene, CDR1 is SGHKS and CDR2 is YYEKEE (reference sequence). The CDR3, as DNA: TGTGCCAGCAGCTGGACAGGGGGCACTGAAGCTTTCTTT. Translated, it gives CASSWTGGTEAFF.

The CDR3 DNA is TGTGCCAGCAGCTTGGCCGGCAGGGGCCTCGGGTTGGATACGCAGTATTTT. Its protein product is CASSLAGRGLGLDTQYF. V is TRBV5-4 and J is TRBJ2-3; D may be TRBD1 (6 bases). Germline V gene lookup returns CDR1 SGHNT and CDR2 YYREEE (reference sequence). The CDR3 has 17 residues. The V end lost 0 bases, the J end lost 6 bases, and 20 bases lay between the germline ends.

This clone was detected only a few times. V usage is TRBV9 and J usage is TRBJ2-7; possible D gene TRBD2, 6 bases. This CDR3 is built from 14 residues. The germline V gene has CDR1 SGDLS and CDR2 YYNGEE. Between the trimmed V and J ends, which lost 2 bases and 7 bases, there was a span of 16 bases. CDR3: CASSVTGANLEQYF. In DNA, the CDR3 is TGTGCCAGCAGCGTTACGGGAGCTAACTTAGAGCAGTACTTC.

This clone showed up just a few times. CDR3 loop: CASSPDSVTGELFF. In DNA, the CDR3 is TGTGCCAGCAGTCCGGACTCCGTGACCGGGGAGCTGTTTTTT. The chain links TRBV6-4 to TRBJ2-2; maybe TRBD2 (5 bases). Germline V gives CDR1 MRHNA, CDR2 SNTAGT. Trimming cost V 5 bases and J 5 bases, with 12 bases left between them. This CDR3 is built from 14 residues.

The chain is built from TRBV25-1 and TRBJ1-1, with D unresolved. Deletions cut 7 bases from V and 5 bases from J, with 20 bases between. From germline, CDR1 is MGHDK and CDR2 SYGVNS. CDR3 length: 15 amino acids. The CDR3 DNA reads TGTGCCAGCACAGCCCCTGGAATCTGGAGGACTGAAGCTTTCTTT. Its protein product is CASTAPGIWRTEAFF.

This chain joins TRBV7-9 and TRBJ2-5; D is perhaps TRBD2 (6 bases). The germline V and J ends were trimmed by 4 bases and 2 bases, with 20 bases remaining between them. Germline CDR1 reads SEHNR; CDR2 reads FQNEAQ (reference sequence). The CDR3 sequence is 17 residues long. The chain's CDR3 is CASSSTTWAGRQETQYF. CDR3 nucleotide sequence: TGTGCCAGCAGCTCCACAACGTGGGCGGGACGTCAAGAGACCCAGTACTTC.

The gene calls are TRBV30 and TRBJ1-6; the D gene is possibly TRBD1 (6 bases). The V end was cut by 3 bases, the J end by 0 bases, with 18 bases between. CDR1 GTSNPN and CDR2 SVGIG come from the germline V gene (reference sequence). The CDR3 runs 18 residues. CDR3 sequence (DNA): TGTGCCTGGAGACTGGGGACACCTTCGAGCTCCTATAATTCACCCCTCCACTTT. It codes for CAWRLGTPSSSYNSPLHF. Drawing the rest from reference TRBV30 and TRBJ1-6, the complete variable domain is SQTIHQWPATLVQPVGSPLSLECTVEGTSNPNLYWYRQAAGRGLQLLFYSVGIGQISSEVPQNLSASRPQDRQFILSSKKLLLSDSGFYLCAWRLGTPSSSYNSPLHFGNGTRLTVT.

The genes are TRBV5-5 and TRBJ2-7, with D possibly matching TRBD1 (6 bases). This CDR3 contains 15 residues. The germline V gene encodes CDR1 SGHKS and CDR2 YYEKEE (reference sequence). Trimming cost V 2 bases and J 1 base, with 13 bases left between them. The CDR3 here is CASSFRQVLSYEQYF. The CDR3 DNA reads TGTGCCAGCAGCTTCCGACAGGTTCTATCCTACGAGCAGTACTTC.

The chain recombines TRBV9 with TRBJ2-2; TRBD2 matches at 8 bases. The CDR3 is made up of 16 amino acids. Germline assignment: CDR1 SGDLS and CDR2 YYNGEE. Trimming removed 0 bases from V and 4 bases from J; junction bases left unmatched: 5. CDR3 coding DNA: TGTGCCAGCAGCGTAGAAAGCGGGAGATTCACCGGGGAGCTGTTTTTT. This codes for CASSVESGRFTGELFF.

The chain carries TRBV27 and TRBJ2-7, with 14 positions matching TRBD2. The germline CDR1 and CDR2 sequences are MNHEY and SMNVEV (reference sequence). V was pared by 6 bases and J by 4 bases, with 2 bases of the junction left unmatched. CDR3 length: 14 residues. This CDR3 reads CASSGLAGGYEQYF. For the CDR3, the DNA is TGTGCCAGCAGCGGACTAGCGGGAGGTTACGAGCAGTACTTC.

This chain links TRBV7-2 with TRBJ2-3; 12 bases agree with TRBD2. The CDR3 has 16 amino acids. J was trimmed by 3 bases and V by 3 bases; bases with no gene match: 4. CDR1 and CDR2 (germline): SGHTA, FQGNSA. CDR3 protein: CASSFGLAGLTDTQYF. Here the CDR3 DNA reads TGTGCCAGCAGCTTCGGACTAGCGGGACTAACAGATACGCAGTATTTT.

The chain links TRBV5-6 to TRBJ2-7; 7 bases align to TRBD2. CDR3 length: 16 amino acids. Germline V gene lookup returns CDR1 SGHDT and CDR2 YYEEEE. Trimming removed 2 bases from V and 4 bases from J; junction bases left unmatched: 12. This CDR3 reads CASSFTGSGGRYEQYF. The CDR3 nucleotides read TGTGCCAGCAGCTTTACGGGTTCCGGGGGGAGGTACGAGCAGTACTTC.

The rearrangement uses TRBV9 and TRBJ2-2; perhaps TRBD2 as D (6 bases). Germline V gene sequence: CDR1 SGDLS, CDR2 YYNGEE. The CDR3 has 16 amino acids. The ends were cut back, 0 bases at V and 0 bases at J, with 9 bases in the middle. In DNA, the CDR3 is TGTGCCAGCAGCGTAGATCCGGGAGCGAACACCGGGGAGCTGTTTTTT. This gives the protein CASSVDPGANTGELFF.

The chain has TRBV27 and TRBJ1-5; 7 bases agree with TRBD1. Trimming cost V 4 bases and J 5 bases; bases outside gene matches: 5. Germline lookup yields CDR1 MNHEY and CDR2 SMNVEV (reference sequence). This CDR3 has 14 amino acids. This CDR3 reads CASSSDRLYQPQHF. DNA for the CDR3: TGTGCCAGCAGTTCGGACAGGTTGTATCAGCCCCAGCATTTT.

The chain has TRBV7-9 and TRBJ2-1; unclear D gene. Germline V lookup: CDR1 SEHNR, CDR2 FQNEAQ (reference sequence). The V end was cut by 5 bases, the J end by 10 bases, with 9 bases between. This CDR3 spans 11 amino acids. CDR3 residues: CASSPLEEQFF. The CDR3 DNA follows: TGTGCCAGCAGCCCCCTCGAGGAGCAGTTCTTC.

This chain connects TRBV9 to TRBJ2-7, with 10 bases matching TRBD1. V lost 4 bases to trimming and J lost 4 bases; unmatched junction nucleotides: 8. CDR3 length: 15 amino acids. In germline, CDR1 is SGDLS, CDR2 YYNGEE. CDR3 nucleotide sequence: TGTGCCAGCAGCATAGCCGGGACAGGGGAGTACGAGCAGTACTTC. This codes for CASSIAGTGEYEQYF.

This chain links TRBV19 with TRBJ1-2; no firm D call. Trimming left V 4 bases short and J 4 bases short, with 10 bases between. From germline, CDR1 is LNHDA and CDR2 SQIVND (reference sequence). This CDR3 is 13 amino acids long. The CDR3 protein is CASSTPVLYGYTF. The CDR3 nucleotides are TGTGCCAGTAGTACCCCCGTCCTCTATGGCTACACCTTC. The full variable domain, rest sourced from reference TRBV19 and TRBJ1-2, is DGGITQSPKYLFRKEGQNVTLSCEQNLNHDAMYWYRQDPGQGLRLIYYSQIVNDFQKGDIAEGYSVSREKKESFPLTVTSAQKNPTAFYLCASSTPVLYGYTFGSGTRLTVV.

This chain uses TRBV18 with TRBJ1-4, with a tentative D call TRBD1 (5 bases). CDR3 length equals 15 residues. Trimming took 2 bases from V and 7 from J, leaving 14 bases between them. Germline V lookup: CDR1 KGHSH, CDR2 LQKENI. The CDR3 loop reads CASSPSGAGGEKLFF. CDR3 DNA sequence: TGTGCCAGCTCACCATCCGGGGCCGGGGGTGAAAAACTGTTTTTT. Full variable domain (remainder filled in from reference TRBV18 and TRBJ1-4): NAGVMQNPRHLVRRRGQEARLRCSPMKGHSHVYWYRQLPEEGLKFMVYLQKENIIDESGMPKERFSAEFPKEGPSILRIQQVVRGDSAAYFCASSPSGAGGEKLFFGSGTQLSVL.

This chain connects TRBV11-3 to TRBJ2-7; 10 nucleotides line up with TRBD2. Germline V CDR1 and CDR2: SGHNT, YENEEA. Unmatched junction bases numbered 5, after V lost 0 bases and J lost 0 bases. The CDR3 runs to 17 residues. CDR3 residues: CASSLDSGRLLSYEQYF. The CDR3 nucleotides read TGTGCCAGCAGCTTAGATAGCGGGAGGCTCCTCTCCTACGAGCAGTACTTC.

CDR3 nucleotides: TGCGCCAGCAGTGAGTCGAATTGGGGACAGGGAGATTCTGAGCGGCCACTTGTACAAGAGACCCAGTACTTC. Residues: CASSESNWGQGDSERPLVQETQYF. The gene calls are TRBV10-1 and TRBJ2-5, with 9 bases matching TRBD1. Germline V CDR1 and CDR2: WNHNN, SYGVQD (reference sequence). This CDR3 has 24 amino acids. The V segment lost 0 bases and the J segment 2 bases; nucleotides outside the gene matches: 28.

Concerning this clone: An end of the junction differs from the germline gene, which may be a read error. The chain combines TRBV7-9 with TRBJ1-1; 9 bases map to TRBD1. Looked up from germline, CDR1 is SEHNR and CDR2 is FQNEAQ (reference sequence). CDR3 length equals 16 residues. The CDR3 loop is CSSSSGQGFLLTEAFF. The DNA for the CDR3 is TGTTCCAGCAGCTCGGGACAGGGCTTTCTATTAACTGAAGCTTTCTTT.

The chain carries TRBV9 and TRBJ2-1; D unresolved. Per the germline V gene, CDR1 is SGDLS and CDR2 is YYNGEE. The CDR3 totals 11 residues. V dropped 0 bases and J dropped 8 bases, with 3 bases sitting between them. The CDR3 nucleotides read TGTGCCAGCAGCGTAGGAGATGAGCAGTTCTTC. Translation: CASSVGDEQFF. Based on the CDR3 plus reference TRBV9 and TRBJ2-1, the full variable domain is DSGVTQTPKHLITATGQRVTLRCSPRSGDLSVYWYQQSLDQGLQFLIQYYNGEERAKGNILERFSAQQFPDLHSELNLSSLELGDSALYFCASSVGDEQFFGPGTRLTVL.

This chain uses TRBV7-3 with TRBJ2-5; 7 bases match TRBD2. From germline, CDR1 is SGHTA and CDR2 FQGTGA. This CDR3 spans 16 amino acids. Losses at the gene ends were 1 base for V and 1 base for J; bases not matched to a gene: 6. The CDR3: CASSLMAGAAQETQYF. Written as DNA, the CDR3 is TGTGCCAGCAGCTTAATGGCGGGAGCGGCCCAAGAGACCCAGTACTTC.

The table lists this clone with a count of one. The genes are TRBV19 and TRBJ2-3, with D unresolved. Deletions cut 1 base from V and 2 bases from J, with 4 bases between. The CDR3 runs 13 residues. The V gene's germline CDR1 is LNHDA and CDR2 SQIVND (reference sequence). The CDR3 nucleotides read TGTGCCAGTAGTATAGTCTTCACAGATACGCAGTATTTT. Translating it yields CASSIVFTDTQYF.

A single count supports this clone. This chain links TRBV4-3 with TRBJ2-7; unclear D gene. Germline V gives CDR1 LGHNA, CDR2 YSLEER. The CDR3 runs to 15 residues. The V end was cut by 1 base, the J end by 0 bases, with 10 bases between. The CDR3 DNA is TGCGCCAGCAGCCAAGGACTGTCGAGCTCCTACGAGCAGTACTTC. Its translation: CASSQGLSSSYEQYF.